The TCR beta chain under discussion was sequenced for a study of Ad26.COV2.S vaccination and SARS-CoV-2 variants (dated by TCRdb to the early 2020s). Context from the whole study: Vaccine-arm donors were drawn from COV1001, a multicentre, randomized, double-blind, placebo-controlled phase I-IIa trial of Ad26.COV2.S in healthy adults. Ad26.COV2.S was given intramuscularly at 5x10^10 or 1x10^11 viral particles, as a single shot or as two shots 56 days apart. Throughout the experiments and outcome assessment, investigators stayed blinded to trial group allocation. Trial participants were randomized into five groups of five, in which low-dose or high-dose Ad26.COV2.S was given once or twice, or placebo was given on both occasions. A total of approximately 30 samples were included in the TCR-sequenced set, comprising around 19 Ad26.COV2.S vaccine recipients, 5 placebo recipients and 8 SARS-CoV-2 convalescent individuals. TCRbeta repertoire sequencing was used to assess the specificity and breadth of SARS-CoV-2-reactive T cell receptors after Ad26.COV2.S vaccination. General findings and caveats noted by the study authors: Vaccine and placebo recipients had similar non-spike TCR breadth, a finding consistent with the vaccine containing only spike. Comparing responses between vaccine doses or regimens was not something the study was powered to do. After vaccination, substantial breadth of spike-specific CD8+ and CD4+ T cell responses was reported. Compared with placebo recipients, Ad26.COV2.S recipients showed higher spike-specific TCR breadth (P = 0.0014). The authors noted that total T cell responses may have been underestimated by the TCR breadth and depth analyses.

This specimen's treatment or condition label, interpreted: some 20 received Ad26.COV2.S at low or high dose, single or two shots; about 5 received placebo; per-sample allocation not given. For vaccine and placebo recipients, repertoires were sequenced using samples collected on day 63 after the first injection. Between 29 July and 7 August 2020, Cohort 1b enrolled some 25 adults aged 18-55 years at one site in Boston, USA. Ad26.COV2.S was a replication-incompetent adenovirus type 26 vector that expressed a prefusion-stabilized SARS-CoV-2 spike protein derived from the original Wuhan strain. In regard to this clone: What this receptor recognizes is not known. Base quality data are lacking; no much larger clone is found one base away.

TCRbeta CDR3 regions were sequenced with the immunoSEQ Assay. After extraction, genomic DNA underwent amplification by bias-controlled multiplex PCR, followed by high-throughput sequencing. Regarding the original processing steps: To quantify the absolute abundance of every unique TCRbeta CDR3 region, sequences were collapsed and filtered. Usable DNA was measured by amplifying reference genes present in all nucleated cells, and TCRbeta template counts were normalized to that usable DNA to estimate T cell fraction. Repertoire TCRs were annotated as SARS-CoV-2-specific when V gene, CDR3 amino acid sequence and J gene were exactly matched to a known reactive TCR set. The reference SARS-CoV-2 TCR set was derived from MIRA and filtered for enrichment in COVID-19-positive ImmuneCODE repertoires, a step that removed public or cross-reactive TCRs. Based on the MIRA antigens, annotated TCRs were further analysed at the level of specific ORF or position within ORF. Depth was the summed frequency of annotated unique rearrangements, while breadth was defined as annotated unique rearrangements over total unique productive rearrangements. Group comparisons of TCR breadth used two-sided Wilcoxon rank-sum tests. What TCRdb holds here is the immuneACCESS table cut down to in-frame rearrangements. Part of the clones is not present; checked against another copy, under half of the missing clones reflect an unresolved V gene, and the others are unexplained. That table furnishes V, J and clone size, whereas the DNA furnished D and trimming. The sample yields some 340,000 clones; just under 85% were counted once. 2.1% of the sample is taken by the ten largest.

V has 6 bases trimmed and J has 5 bases trimmed; junction bases matching no gene number 4. CDR1 is given as SGHKS and CDR2 as YYEKEE, both from the germline V gene (reference sequence). The CDR3 runs 13 residues from the cysteine to the phenylalanine. Only the CDR3 DNA stays, 39 bases, in frame from base 1. The source of this sequence is a person aged 18 to 65 who received the Ad26.COV2.S COVID-19 vaccine or a placebo. In this chain, TRBV5-5 is recombined with TRBJ1-3, and 8 junction bases match TRBD1. The source material was peripheral blood, sampled in a trial of Ad26.COV2.S vaccine versus placebo. The nucleotides read TGTGCCAGCACCACAGGGGGTAGAAACACCATATATTTT. Its coded protein is CASTTGGRNTIYF.